Listed below are T cell receptor beta chains from one sample, sequenced in a study of blood T cell repertoires in COVID-19. Profiled with immunoSEQ multiplex PCR; TCRdb holds only in-frame clones, not every one. The sample contains about 94,000 clones, 80% of which appear only once. The sample taken for sequencing was peripheral blood. These receptor sequences come from a human donor in a cohort sampled during active COVID-19. Both conserved end residues are part of each CDR3. Each record gives: J gene, clone size, V gene, D gene, CDR3 DNA, CDR3 protein. The D gene is left open where the match is weak. Clone size is given for some rows only: seen once, a few or many times, or a class if the clone is expanded.

TRBJ1-6,.,TRBV27,.,TGTGCCAGCAAAAGTACCGGGACAAAGAATTCACCCCTCCACTTT,CASKSTGTKNSPLHF
TRBJ2-5,.,TRBV20-1,TRBD1,TGCAGTGTTAGACAGGGAGAGACCCAGTACTTC,CSVRQGETQYF
TRBJ1-1,.,TRBV4-2,.,TGTGCCAGCAGCCAAGCAGGGGCGGCGAACACTGAAGCTTTCTTT,CASSQAGAANTEAFF
TRBJ1-1,few,TRBV2,.,TGTGCCAGCAGTTTCCTTAGGGGGACTGAAGCTTTCTTT,CASSFLRGTEAFF
TRBJ2-7,few,TRBV21-1,.,TGTGCCAGCAGCATAAGGATAGGGGGCACTCCCTACGAGCAGTACTTC,CASSIRIGGTPYEQYF
TRBJ2-1,.,TRBV24-1,TRBD1,TGTGCCACCAGCTCGACAGGGACCTACAATGAGCAGTTCTTC,CATSSTGTYNEQFF
TRBJ2-2,few,TRBV4-1,.,TGCGCCAGCAGCCAAGATCGGCTAGCATCCGGGGAGCTGTTTTTT,CASSQDRLASGELFF
TRBJ1-6,.,TRBV12-3/TRBV12-4,TRBD1,TGTGCCAGCAGCCCCTCCGGACAGGGGCCCCTCCACTTT,CASSPSGQGPLHF
TRBJ2-7,.,TRBV5-6,.,TGTGCCAGCAGCTTCGGTGCGGAGTACGAGCAGTACTTC,CASSFGAEYEQYF
TRBJ2-3,.,TRBV6-5,.,TGTGCCACCAATCGGTTGAGTCAGGACACAGATACGCAGTATTTT,CATNRLSQDTDTQYF
TRBJ2-2,few,TRBV27,TRBD2,TGTGCCAGCAGAAGACTAGCGGGAGGGGGCGGGGAGCTGTTTTTT,CASRRLAGGGGELFF
TRBJ2-7,.,TRBV4-1,TRBD1,TGCGCCAGCAGCCCCCTCGGGACAGAACTTTCCTACGAGCAGTACTTC,CASSPLGTELSYEQYF
TRBJ2-7,.,TRBV11-3,.,TGTGCCAGCAGCCCAGTGGGCTCCAGGGCCGAGCAGTACTTC,CASSPVGSRAEQYF
TRBJ1-5,.,TRBV28,.,TGTGCCAGCAGTTTAGGGGGGTCCAATCAGCCCCAGCATTTT,CASSLGGSNQPQHF
TRBJ1-5,.,TRBV11-2,TRBD1,TGTGCCAGCAGCTTAGGGGACAGGGGTCAGCCCCAGCATTTT,CASSLGDRGQPQHF
TRBJ1-1,.,TRBV27,.,TGTGCCAGCAGTTTATACCCGGCCTCGGGCACTGAAGCTTTCTTT,CASSLYPASGTEAFF
TRBJ1-5,.,TRBV7-8,.,TGTGCCAGCAGCGACTACAGGGCAAATCAGCCCCAGCATTTT,CASSDYRANQPQHF
TRBJ1-2,few,TRBV28,.,TGTGCCAGCAGTCCTGGACAGAAATATGGCTACACCTTC,CASSPGQKYGYTF
TRBJ2-7,once,TRBV4-1,.,TGCGCCAGCAGCCCCGACTGGGGGGTTTACGAGCAGTACTTC,CASSPDWGVYEQYF
TRBJ1-1,.,TRBV5-1,.,TGCGCCAGCAGCTTCGGGAGTTCCATGAACACTGAAGCTTTCTTT,CASSFGSSMNTEAFF
TRBJ2-7,few,TRBV3-1/TRBV3-2,.,TGTGCCACTGGCGGTTTCCACGAGCAGTACTTC,CATGGFHEQYF
TRBJ2-3,.,TRBV28,TRBD2,TGTGCCAGCTCCCTTTCCCTTAGCGGGCTCACAGATACGCAGTATTTT,CASSLSLSGLTDTQYF
TRBJ1-3,.,TRBV4-1,.,TGCGCCAGCAGCCAAGAAGGTCAGCGCTCTGGAAACACCATATATTTT,CASSQEGQRSGNTIYF
TRBJ1-2,once,TRBV5-1,.,TGCGCCAGCACCAAGGACACCCCACACTATGGCTACACCTTC,CASTKDTPHYGYTF
TRBJ2-3,.,TRBV27,.,TGTGCCAGCAGTCTAACACAGGGAGCCGGCACAGATACGCAGTATTTT,CASSLTQGAGTDTQYF
TRBJ2-2,once,TRBV2,.,TGTGCCTCCCAAGTAGTCCGGAACACCGGGGAGCTGTTTTTT,CASQVVRNTGELFF
TRBJ2-7,.,TRBV30,.,TGTGCCTGGAGTGGACGGTTGAGGGCTTCGGGCGAGCAGTACTTC,CAWSGRLRASGEQYF
TRBJ1-2,.,TRBV10-3,.,TGTGCCATCGCCCCCGTCCGGGACATTGATGGCTACACCTTC,CAIAPVRDIDGYTF
TRBJ2-7,.,TRBV6-1,TRBD2,TGTGCCAGCAGTGAAGCGGCTAGCGGAAATCCCTACGAGCAGTACTTC,CASSEAASGNPYEQYF
TRBJ2-3,.,TRBV5-4,TRBD2,TGTGCCAGCAGCTCACTAGCGGGAGCCACAGATACGCAGTATTTT,CASSSLAGATDTQYF
TRBJ1-2,.,TRBV12-3/TRBV12-4,.,TGTGCCAGCAGTTTTCAGAACTATGGCTACACCTTC,CASSFQNYGYTF